These 10 T cell receptor beta chains were sequenced from one sample in a study of a mutant IDH1 vaccine in newly diagnosed glioma. Antigen specificity for these receptors is unknown. Time point defined: week 5, during vaccination. In every dose of vaccine, 300 ug of mutant IDH1 20-mer peptide was given alongside topical imiquimod. Profiled with immunoSEQ multiplex PCR; TCRdb holds only in-frame clones, not every one. The data show 30,000 to 40,000 clones, 45% to 70% seen once. Sample: PBMCs, taken from a glioma patient whose treatment included an IDH1 peptide vaccine. Receptors were obtained from a woman under 30 with glioma.

A single count supports this clone. This chain's CDR3 is CASSHQRAQVYEQYF. CDR3 in DNA: TGTGCCAGCAGCCACCAAAGGGCCCAAGTTTACGAGCAGTACTTC. The V call is TRBV4-2, the J call TRBJ2-7; D gene uncertain. Germline loops: CDR1 LGHNA, CDR2 YNFKEQ. Trimming cost V 3 bases and J 4 bases, with 16 bases left between them. CDR3 length: 15 residues.

The rearrangement joins TRBV28 to TRBJ1-4; possible D gene TRBD1, 5 bases. CDR1 is MDHEN, CDR2 SYDVKM, per germline. V gave up 2 bases and J gave up 0 bases, with 16 bases separating them. The CDR3 totals 18 residues. CDR3 sequence: CASSLGVGTASTNEKLFF. CDR3 bases: TGTGCCAGCAGTTTAGGTGTAGGGACGGCCTCAACTAATGAAAAACTGTTTTTT.

This clone was observed a few times. The DNA of the CDR3 is TGTGCCAGCAGCGTTTTCTGGGGCGAGGGCACAGATACGCAGTATTTT. It specifies CASSVFWGEGTDTQYF. This chain joins TRBV9 and TRBJ2-3; D may be TRBD1 (5 bases). The CDR3 spans 16 residues. Trimming took off 2 bases at V and 1 base at J, with 14 bases between the two ends. The germline V gene has CDR1 SGDLS and CDR2 YYNGEE.

Turning to this clone: The germline gene is not matched at one end of the junction; a read error may be the cause. This rearrangement joins TRBV7-7 to TRBJ2-1, with 8 bases matching TRBD2. The CDR3 length is 16 residues. Germline V gene lookup returns CDR1 SSHAT and CDR2 FNYEAQ (reference sequence). The CDR3 here is CASSATLGGRSDEQFF. The CDR3 nucleotides read TGTGCTAGCAGCGCTACCCTCGGCGGGAGGAGCGATGAGCAGTTCTTC.

The chain couples TRBV11-3 to TRBJ2-5; tentatively, D is TRBD1 or TRBD2 (5 bases each). The CDR3 covers 15 residues. V lost 4 bases and J lost 5, with 17 bases in between. CDR1 SGHNT and CDR2 YENEEA come from the germline V gene. The CDR3 bases are TGTGCCAGCAGCTCGGCCGGGACCTTACGGGAGACCCAGTACTTC. Its protein product is CASSSAGTLRETQYF.

The J gene is TRBJ2-1, the V gene TRBV25-1; no firm D call. The CDR3 runs to 11 residues. With 4 bases removed from V and 6 bases from J, the gap between germline ends came to 4 bases. CDR1 is MGHDK and CDR2 is SYGVNS in the germline V gene. The CDR3 loop is CASSGVNEQFF. The CDR3 DNA follows: TGTGCCAGCAGTGGCGTCAATGAGCAGTTCTTC.

V and J are TRBV11-3 and TRBJ1-3, with D unresolved. The CDR3 totals 12 residues. V dropped 5 bases and J dropped 9 bases, with 11 bases sitting between them. Germline CDR1 reads SGHNT; CDR2 reads YENEEA. The CDR3 DNA reads TGTGCCAGCAGCGCCGTAGAAGGCACCATATATTTT. Residues: CASSAVEGTIYF. The whole variable domain, filled in from reference TRBV11-3 and TRBJ1-3, reads EAGVVQSPRYKIIEKKQPVAFWCNPISGHNTLYWYLQNLGQGPELLIRYENEEAVDDSQLPKDRFSAERLKGVDSTLKIQPAELGDSAVYLCASSAVEGTIYFGEGSWLTVV.

The V and J genes are TRBV7-9 and TRBJ2-1; D uncertain. From germline, CDR1 is SEHNR and CDR2 FQNEAQ (reference sequence). The CDR3 contains 16 residues. Between the trimmed V and J ends, which lost 5 bases and 0 bases, there was a span of 14 bases. CDR3 sequence: CASSPRTARSYNEQFF. The CDR3 DNA follows: TGTGCCAGCAGCCCAAGAACGGCCCGCTCCTACAATGAGCAGTTCTTC.

The V and J genes are TRBV7-8 and TRBJ1-3; perhaps TRBD1 as D (6 bases). CDR3 length: 15 amino acids. CDR1 and CDR2 from the germline V gene are SGHVS and FQNEAQ. The ends were cut back, 7 bases at V and 2 bases at J, with 15 bases in the middle. This CDR3 reads CASTSPGGPGNTIYF. The CDR3 region has the DNA TGTGCCAGCACCTCCCCCGGGGGCCCTGGAAACACCATATATTTT.

The J gene is TRBJ2-7, the V gene TRBV9; 10 positions agree with TRBD1. The trim removed 0 bases at V and 5 bases at J, leaving 5 bases unmatched. The CDR3 covers 15 residues. Germline CDR1 SGDLS, CDR2 YYNGEE. CDR3 residues: CASSVEGQGSNEQYF. CDR3 DNA sequence: TGTGCCAGCAGCGTAGAGGGACAGGGGTCCAACGAGCAGTACTTC. Full variable domain (remainder filled in from reference TRBV9 and TRBJ2-7): DSGVTQTPKHLITATGQRVTLRCSPRSGDLSVYWYQQSLDQGLQFLIQYYNGEERAKGNILERFSAQQFPDLHSELNLSSLELGDSALYFCASSVEGQGSNEQYFGPGTRLTVT.